A selection of T cell receptor beta chains follows, all from one sample in a study of T cells after yellow fever vaccination. TCRdb analysed the 5' RACE reads with MiXCR anew, one entry per CDR3 protein. The sample contains about 340,000 distinct CDR3 sequences, 8.7% of which appear only once. The material was PBMCs, obtained on the day of the first yellow fever vaccination. These receptors were collected from a man between 18 and 29 years old who received the YFV17D yellow fever vaccine. Both conserved end residues are part of each CDR3. A D gene is named only where the DNA matches it firmly. A clone size is listed for some rows: how often the clone was seen (once, few, many), or a class if it is expanded.

TRBJ2-3 | TRBD2 | TRBV10-2 | . | CASSVLAGGTDTQYF | TGCGCCAGCAGTGTGCTAGCGGGGGGCACAGATACGCAGTATTTT
TRBJ2-3 | . | TRBV5-1 | . | CASSLGQPDTQYF | TGCGCCAGCAGCTTGGGACAGCCGGATACGCAGTATTTT
TRBJ2-7 | . | TRBV19 | . | CASSVGQPGEQYF | TGTGCCAGTAGTGTTGGACAGCCTGGCGAGCAGTACTTC
TRBJ1-6 | TRBD1 | TRBV6-5 | . | CASRTGQSSPLHF | TGTGCCAGCCGGACAGGGCAAAGTTCACCCCTCCACTTT
TRBJ2-4 | TRBD2 | TRBV7-9 | few | CASAQYAGGSAKNIQYF | TGTGCCAGCGCCCAGTATGCGGGGGGCAGTGCCAAAAACATTCAGTACTTC
TRBJ1-6 | . | TRBV7-6 | few | CASSLGGGRRSPLHF | TGTGCCAGCAGCTTAGGGGGCGGACGTCGTTCACCCCTCCACTTT
TRBJ2-3 | . | TRBV5-4 | . | CASSLSGKGADTQYF | TGTGCCAGCAGCTTGAGTGGTAAGGGGGCAGATACGCAGTATTTT
TRBJ1-3 | . | TRBV7-7 | many | CASSSSSGNTIYF | TGTGCTAGCAGCTCCTCCTCTGGAAACACCATATATTTT
TRBJ1-4 | . | TRBV7-2 | few | CASSTQIAGEEKLFF | TGTGCCAGCAGCACCCAAATTGCGGGCGAGGAAAAACTGTTTTTT
TRBJ2-5 | . | TRBV20-1 | . | CSAPRDLLEETQYF | TGCAGTGCTCCCCGGGACCTTCTGGAAGAGACCCAGTACTTC
TRBJ1-4 | . | TRBV19 | few | CASKSEKLFF | TGTGCCAGTAAGAGTGAAAAACTGTTTTTT
TRBJ2-7 | TRBD1 | TRBV20-1 | once | CSARQGYEQYF | TGCAGTGCGAGACAGGGGTACGAGCAGTACTTC
TRBJ2-5 | . | TRBV7-2 | . | CASSLRRSGGTQYF | TGTGCCAGCAGCTTAAGGCGGAGCGGTGGGACCCAGTACTTC
TRBJ1-1 | TRBD1 | TRBV20-1 | . | CSAYATGTGTEAFF | TGCAGTGCGTACGCAACCGGGACAGGGACTGAAGCTTTCTTT
TRBJ2-5 | . | TRBV15 | few | CATSSEIQPQETQYF | TGTGCCACCAGCAGTGAAATACAGCCTCAAGAGACCCAGTACTTC
TRBJ1-2 | TRBD1 | TRBV12-3/TRBV12-4 | many | CASSLAGGHYGYTF | TGTGCCAGCAGTTTAGCAGGGGGCCACTATGGCTACACCTTC
TRBJ1-3 | . | TRBV5-1 | . | CASSLLLPDSGNTIYF | TGCGCCAGCAGCTTGCTTTTACCTGACTCTGGAAACACCATATATTTT
TRBJ1-5 | . | TRBV10-3 | few | CAISDGTKDSGAQPQHF | TGTGCCATCAGTGATGGAACAAAGGACTCAGGGGCCCAGCCCCAGCATTTT
TRBJ1-1 | . | TRBV7-2 | . | CASSTTREAFF | TGTGCCAGCAGCACTACCCGTGAAGCTTTCTTT
TRBJ2-7 | TRBD2 | TRBV7-2 | many | CASSSLAGGWDYEQYF | TGTGCCAGCAGCTCCTTAGCGGGGGGCTGGGACTACGAGCAGTACTTC
TRBJ2-1 | . | TRBV9 | few | CASSVVRGPYNEQFF | TGTGCCAGCAGCGTTGTTAGGGGCCCCTACAATGAGCAGTTCTTC
TRBJ2-1 | . | TRBV12-5 | few | CASAPDGLGYNEQFF | TGTGCTAGTGCCCCGGACGGTTTAGGGTACAATGAGCAGTTCTTC
TRBJ1-1 | . | TRBV12-3/TRBV12-4 | few | CASSLIGNEAFF | TGTGCCAGCAGTTTAATAGGTAATGAAGCTTTCTTT
TRBJ2-1 | . | TRBV20-1 | . | CSALNAFTYNEQFF | TGCAGTGCTCTGAACGCGTTCACCTACAATGAGCAGTTCTTC
TRBJ2-7 | . | TRBV12-3/TRBV12-4 | few | CASSLAGTQYEQYF | TGTGCCAGCAGTTTAGCGGGCACCCAATACGAGCAGTACTTC
TRBJ2-3 | . | TRBV24-1 | . | CATAAEGGTQYF | TGTGCCACCGCGGCGGAGGGGGGTACGCAGTATTTT
TRBJ1-1 | . | TRBV4-1 | few | CASSQYAGTNTEAFF | TGCGCCAGCAGCCAATACGCGGGCACAAACACTGAAGCTTTCTTT
TRBJ2-5 | . | TRBV7-9 | . | CASSFLGETQYF | TGTGCCAGCAGCTTTCTAGGGGAGACCCAGTACTTC
TRBJ2-1 | . | TRBV29-1 | . | CSVEGEQSSYNEQFF | TGCAGCGTTGAAGGGGAACAGAGCTCCTACAATGAGCAGTTCTTC
TRBJ2-6 | . | TRBV4-2 | many | CASSQHTGTGANVLTF | TGTGCCAGCAGCCAACACACAGGGACCGGGGCCAACGTCCTGACTTTC
TRBJ1-2 | . | TRBV5-6 | . | CASSHRDTRPYGYTF | TGTGCCAGCAGCCACCGGGACACGAGACCTTATGGCTACACCTTC
TRBJ1-4 | . | TRBV20-1 | few | CSASRNEKLFF | TGCAGTGCTAGCCGCAATGAAAAACTGTTTTTT
TRBJ2-2 | . | TRBV6-4 | . | CASSPMSSNTGELFF | TGTGCCAGCAGTCCGATGAGCAGTAACACCGGGGAGCTGTTTTTT
TRBJ1-5 | . | TRBV5-1 | many | CASSLIGDQPQHF | TGCGCCAGCAGCTTGATTGGAGATCAGCCCCAGCATTTT
TRBJ2-6 | . | TRBV19 | many | CASRAQSSGANVLTF | TGTGCCAGCCGCGCTCAGAGCTCTGGGGCCAACGTCCTGACTTTC
TRBJ2-1 | . | TRBV11-2 | few | CASSFGQEGEVTEQFF | TGTGCCAGCAGCTTTGGTCAGGAGGGGGAAGTAACTGAGCAGTTCTTC
TRBJ1-6 | . | TRBV11-2 | many | CASSPQALRVTEALHF | TGTGCCAGCAGCCCTCAGGCCTTAAGGGTAACGGAGGCCCTCCACTTT
TRBJ2-2 | TRBD1 | TRBV7-7 | many | CASSRRTGVNTGELFF | TGTGCCAGCAGCCGGCGGACAGGGGTGAACACCGGGGAGCTGTTTTTT
TRBJ2-4 | TRBD2 | TRBV7-2 | many | CASSLGVNRDYQNIQYF | TGTGCCAGCAGCTTAGGCGTAAACCGGGACTACCAAAACATTCAGTACTTC
TRBJ1-1 | . | TRBV4-3 | . | CASSQALRDTEAFF | TGCGCCAGCAGCCAAGCTCTGAGGGACACGGAAGCTTTCTTT
TRBJ1-1 | TRBD1 | TRBV5-1 | . | CASSLAGQGYTEAFF | TGCGCCAGCAGCTTGGCCGGACAGGGGTACACTGAAGCTTTCTTT
TRBJ1-1 | . | TRBV20-1 | few | CSAREGPRRTEAFF | TGCAGTGCTAGGGAGGGCCCCCGTAGGACTGAAGCTTTCTTT
TRBJ2-6 | . | TRBV19 | . | CASNPGETGANVLTF | TGTGCCAGTAACCCGGGAGAAACTGGGGCCAACGTCCTGACTTTC
TRBJ1-5 | . | TRBV10-3 | many | CAISESSGTLHQPQHF | TGTGCCATCAGTGAGTCATCCGGGACACTACATCAGCCCCAGCATTTT
TRBJ2-1 | TRBD2 | TRBV25-1 | few | CASSGRGGPGEQFF | TGTGCCAGCAGTGGGCGGGGGGGTCCGGGGGAGCAGTTCTTC
TRBJ2-7 | . | TRBV7-2 | . | CASSLARGKADGNEQYF | TGTGCCAGCAGCTTAGCGAGGGGAAAAGCGGACGGGAACGAGCAGTACTTC
TRBJ1-2 | . | TRBV12-3/TRBV12-4 | many | CASSFGFDYGYTF | TGTGCCAGCAGTTTTGGCTTCGACTATGGCTACACCTTC
TRBJ1-2 | . | TRBV5-1 | many | CASSAQGEDGYTF | TGCGCCAGCAGCGCACAGGGAGAGGATGGCTACACCTTC
TRBJ2-3 | . | TRBV18 | . | CASSPPIIDQGTTDTQYF | TGTGCCAGCTCACCACCGATCATCGACCAGGGAACCACAGATACGCAGTATTTT